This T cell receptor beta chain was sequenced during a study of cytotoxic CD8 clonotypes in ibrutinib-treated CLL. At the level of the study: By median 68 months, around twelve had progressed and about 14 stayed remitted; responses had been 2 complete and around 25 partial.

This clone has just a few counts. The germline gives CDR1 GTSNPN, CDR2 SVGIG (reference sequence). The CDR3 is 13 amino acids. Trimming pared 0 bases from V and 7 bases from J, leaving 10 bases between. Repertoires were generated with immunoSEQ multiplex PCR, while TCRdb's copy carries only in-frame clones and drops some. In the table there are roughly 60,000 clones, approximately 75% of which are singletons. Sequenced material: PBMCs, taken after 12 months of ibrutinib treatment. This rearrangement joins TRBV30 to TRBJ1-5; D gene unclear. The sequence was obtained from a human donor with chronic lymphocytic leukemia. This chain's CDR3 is CAWSVRGSQPQHF. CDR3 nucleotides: TGTGCCTGGAGTGTACGGGGATCCCAGCCCCAGCATTTT.